This is a list of T cell receptor beta chains from one sample in a study of T cell responses to AZD1222 COVID-19 vaccine. Assay used: immunoSEQ multiplex PCR; TCRdb lists only in-frame clones, some missing. This table has around 110,000 clones, around 82% appearing once. The material sequenced was peripheral blood, taken on day 0 of AZD1222 vaccination. These receptors were collected from an adult in good health. Each CDR3 is given with its conserved first and last residue.

cdr3_aa	v_call	j_call
CASAPVGVFGYTF	TRBV6-6	TRBJ1-2
CASSYEQGRADTQYF	TRBV6-6	TRBJ2-3
CASSFLGGEKLFF	TRBV27	TRBJ1-4
CASSKEFLAGVMDNEQFF	TRBV21-1	TRBJ2-1
CASSYVNYGYTF	TRBV6-2/TRBV6-3	TRBJ1-2
CAISAGHTGELFF	TRBV10-3	TRBJ2-2
CASSVEGGSEQYF	TRBV9	TRBJ2-7
CASSFTFLGTGRETQYF	TRBV28	TRBJ2-5
CASSLGRGHEVAGSYNEQFF	TRBV13	TRBJ2-1
CASGQQTGGTDTQYF	TRBV12-5	TRBJ2-3
CASSASGQGASTQYF	TRBV19	TRBJ2-5
CASSASLAGVYNEQFF	TRBV4-3	TRBJ2-1
CASSLATSNYGYTF	TRBV5-1	TRBJ1-2
CASSRSISPLHF	TRBV3-1/TRBV3-2	TRBJ1-6
CSVEDHKTSYNEQFF	TRBV29-1	TRBJ2-1
CASSLGTSGPYEQYF	TRBV7-9	TRBJ2-7
CASSIRLRGRTLNTEAFF	TRBV19	TRBJ1-1
CASSYGGRVYEQYF	TRBV7-8	TRBJ2-7
CASSQGGVSYNEQFF	TRBV3-1/TRBV3-2	TRBJ2-1
CASTTGNTEAFF	TRBV21-1	TRBJ1-1
CASSPPSSSYNEQFF	TRBV18	TRBJ2-1
CASSLDRNTEAFF	TRBV7-9	TRBJ1-1
CATSDPRDPGETQYF	TRBV24-1	TRBJ2-5
CASSSTGAYGYTF	TRBV5-6	TRBJ1-2
CASSFVGGEKETQYF	TRBV5-1	TRBJ2-5
CASRGQGATDTQYF	TRBV19	TRBJ2-3
CASSMGGPYEQYF	TRBV19	TRBJ2-7
CASSPDPGKDYGYTF	TRBV7-9	TRBJ1-2
CASSQDRQGLSTEAFF	TRBV4-2	TRBJ1-1
CASGKLRTDLYEQYF	TRBV3-1/TRBV3-2	TRBJ2-7
CASGLAAVDGYTF	TRBV12-5	TRBJ1-2
CASSRTGFHTIYF	TRBV12-3/TRBV12-4	TRBJ1-3
CASSKELEEPNSPLHF	TRBV21-1	TRBJ1-6
CASSTQGMVKNIQYF	TRBV7-2	TRBJ2-4
CASSFRLAGGVEQFF	TRBV5-6	TRBJ2-1
CASSLRGAETQYF	TRBV5-4	TRBJ2-5
CASSKGEAGNEQFF	TRBV5-1	TRBJ2-1
CSALTGSTYEQYF	TRBV29-1	TRBJ2-7
CASSLEFASGGPRETQYF	TRBV28	TRBJ2-5
CASSYIQGAYQPQHF	TRBV19	TRBJ1-5
CASRPGTGNSPLHF	TRBV6-5	TRBJ1-6
CARSLGGVTNSPLHF	TRBV5-1	TRBJ1-6
CASSLDALTYEQYF	TRBV7-8	TRBJ2-7
CASSPGGLKTQYF	TRBV11-1	TRBJ2-5
CASSLFNQPQHF	TRBV3-1/TRBV3-2	TRBJ1-5
CASSNIGDNSPLHF	TRBV6-4	TRBJ1-6
CASSQLPGGLGYNEQFF	TRBV4-2	TRBJ2-1